The entry below describes one T cell receptor beta chain. Its specificity is unknown. Data came from immunoSEQ multiplex PCR; TCRdb stores just in-frame clones and leaves some out. Of more than 110,000 clones in the sample, 90% to 95% were seen once. This entry is derived from a study of T cell responses to AZD1222 COVID-19 vaccine. Study results and limitations: Donors were chiefly white British, with a greater number of females, and clonal diversity was perhaps underestimated. The study found vaccine-associated CD4 TCRs spanning spike, dominant at 160-218 and 743-854.

This TCR came from an adult who received the AZD1222 COVID-19 vaccine. The source material was peripheral blood, sampled 28 days after the second AZD1222 dose.

CDR3 nucleotide sequence: TGTGCCAGCAGGGAGGAGGGGAGACCCCTCCACTTT. Residues: CASREEGRPLHF. The chain employs TRBV3-1 (or the pseudogene TRBV3-2) and TRBJ1-6, with D maybe TRBD1 (5 bases). There are 12 residues in the CDR3. The V gene's germline CDR1 is LGHDT and CDR2 YNNKEL (reference sequence). Trimming removed 6 bases at V and 12 bases at J, with 12 bases between.